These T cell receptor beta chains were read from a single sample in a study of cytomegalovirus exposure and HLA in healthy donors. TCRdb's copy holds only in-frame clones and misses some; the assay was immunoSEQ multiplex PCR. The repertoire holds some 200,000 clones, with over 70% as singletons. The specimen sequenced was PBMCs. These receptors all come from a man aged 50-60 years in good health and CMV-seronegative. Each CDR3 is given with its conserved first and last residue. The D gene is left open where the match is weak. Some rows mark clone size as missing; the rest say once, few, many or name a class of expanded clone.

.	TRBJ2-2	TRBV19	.	CASSPWVRGSGELFF	TGTGCCAGTAGCCCCTGGGTACGGGGGAGCGGGGAGCTGTTTTTT
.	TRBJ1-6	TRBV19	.	CASSPLGGVPENSPLHF	TGTGCCAGTAGCCCTCTGGGGGGGGTACCCGAGAATTCACCCCTCCACTTT
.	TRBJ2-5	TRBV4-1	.	CASSQEDRGQETQYF	TGCGCCAGCAGCCAAGAAGACAGAGGACAAGAGACCCAGTACTTC
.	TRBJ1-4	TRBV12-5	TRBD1	CASGISRGLLFF	TGTGCTAGTGGAATTAGCAGGGGGTTACTGTTTTTT
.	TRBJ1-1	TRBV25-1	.	CASTGNSEAFF	TGTGCCAGTACAGGGAATTCGGAAGCTTTCTTT
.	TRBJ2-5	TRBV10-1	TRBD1	CASSRTGAQETQYF	TGCGCCAGCAGTCGGACAGGTGCCCAAGAGACCCAGTACTTC
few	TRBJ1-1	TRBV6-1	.	CASIKKGVTEAFF	TGTGCCAGCATTAAAAAGGGGGTCACTGAAGCTTTCTTT
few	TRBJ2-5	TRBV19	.	CASSIPPGETQYF	TGTGCCAGTAGTATCCCTCCGGGGGAGACCCAGTACTTC
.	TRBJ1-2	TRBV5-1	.	CASSLGEGSRYGYTF	TGCGCCAGCAGCTTGGGCGAAGGTTCGAGGTATGGCTACACCTTC
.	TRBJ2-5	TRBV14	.	CASSLTRDTETQYF	TGTGCCAGCAGTCTTACCCGGGACACGGAGACCCAGTACTTC
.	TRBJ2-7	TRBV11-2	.	CASSLERAREQYF	TGTGCCAGCAGCTTAGAACGAGCGCGAGAGCAGTACTTC
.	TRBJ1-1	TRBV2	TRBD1	CASSEGTGTEAFF	TGTGCCAGCAGTGAAGGGACAGGCACTGAAGCTTTCTTT
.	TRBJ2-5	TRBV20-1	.	CSATPQAGQYF	TGCAGTGCCACCCCCCAGGCCGGCCAGTACTTC
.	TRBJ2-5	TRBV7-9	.	CASSPAATGMETQYF	TGTGCCAGCAGTCCAGCGGCTACTGGCATGGAGACCCAGTACTTC
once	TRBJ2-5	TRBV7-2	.	CASSLVRSARETQYF	TGTGCCAGCAGCTTAGTCCGTTCAGCGAGAGAGACCCAGTACTTC
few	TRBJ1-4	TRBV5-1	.	CASSSSPRGALFF	TGCGCCAGCAGTTCTTCCCCCAGGGGAGCTCTGTTTTTT
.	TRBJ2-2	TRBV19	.	CASWGRTNTGELFF	TGTGCCAGTTGGGGCAGGACGAACACCGGGGAGCTGTTTTTT
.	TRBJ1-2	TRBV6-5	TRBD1	CATRGQGYGYTF	TGTGCCACAAGGGGGCAGGGCTATGGCTACACCTTC
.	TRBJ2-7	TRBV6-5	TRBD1	CASSYGQGRHEQYF	TGTGCCAGCAGTTACGGACAGGGGAGACACGAGCAGTACTTC
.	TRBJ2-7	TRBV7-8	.	CASSSSAGSSYEQYF	TGTGCCAGCAGCTCCTCTGCGGGGAGCTCCTACGAGCAGTACTTC
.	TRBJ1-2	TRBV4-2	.	CASSPRLPREGYGYTF	TGTGCCAGCAGCCCCCGTCTCCCCAGGGAGGGATATGGCTACACCTTC
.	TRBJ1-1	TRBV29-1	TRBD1	CSPIGTGLTTEAFF	TGCAGCCCCATCGGGACAGGACTGACCACTGAAGCTTTCTTT
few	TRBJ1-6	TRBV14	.	CASSTRDTFNSPLHF	TGTGCCAGCAGTACCCGGGACACATTTAATTCACCCCTCCACTTT
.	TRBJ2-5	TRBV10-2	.	CASSPIGGGPGETQYF	TGCGCCAGCAGTCCCATAGGGGGGGGGCCAGGAGAGACCCAGTACTTC
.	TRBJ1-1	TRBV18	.	CASSTRVAGIDTEAFF	TGTGCCAGCTCCACGAGAGTGGCAGGCATTGACACTGAAGCTTTCTTT
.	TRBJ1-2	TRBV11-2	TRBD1	CASSLRWTGSHGYTF	TGTGCCAGCAGCTTAAGATGGACAGGGAGTCATGGCTACACCTTC
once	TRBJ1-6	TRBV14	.	CASSQEWGRVGYNSPLHF	TGTGCCAGCAGCCAAGAATGGGGCCGGGTAGGATATAATTCACCCCTCCACTTT
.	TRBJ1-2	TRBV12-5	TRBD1	CASGSSPGTGVGYTF	TGTGCTAGTGGTTCCTCCCCCGGGACAGGGGTAGGCTACACCTTC
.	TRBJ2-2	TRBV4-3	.	CASSQVQGVGELFF	TGCGCCAGCAGCCAAGTCCAGGGCGTCGGGGAGCTGTTTTTT
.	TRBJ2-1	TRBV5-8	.	CASSLFTGRSEQFF	TGTGCCAGCAGCTTGTTTACAGGCAGAAGTGAGCAGTTCTTC
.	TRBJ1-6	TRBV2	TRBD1	CASSPDRGYSPLHF	TGTGCCAGCAGTCCCGACAGGGGCTATTCACCCCTCCACTTT
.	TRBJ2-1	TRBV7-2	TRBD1	CASSPRQGVTYNEQFF	TGTGCCAGCAGCCCCCGACAGGGTGTCACCTACAATGAGCAGTTCTTC
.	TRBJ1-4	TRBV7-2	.	CASSLGVAGELFF	TGTGCCAGCAGCTTAGGAGTTGCCGGGGAACTGTTTTTT
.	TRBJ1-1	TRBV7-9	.	CASSLGGGTEAFF	TGTGCCAGCAGCTTAGGAGGAGGGACTGAAGCTTTCTTT
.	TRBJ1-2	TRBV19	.	CASSALLFGFGYTF	TGTGCCAGTAGTGCCCTCTTGTTCGGGTTTGGCTACACCTTC
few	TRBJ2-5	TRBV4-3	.	CASSQDRGETQYF	TGCGCCAGCAGCCAAGATAGGGGAGAGACCCAGTACTTC
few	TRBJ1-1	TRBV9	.	CASSVAQTNTEAFF	TGTGCCAGCAGCGTAGCACAAACGAACACTGAAGCTTTCTTT
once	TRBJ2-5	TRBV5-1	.	CASSSGGNRGSETQYF	TGCGCCAGCAGCTCCGGGGGAAACCGGGGGTCGGAGACCCAGTACTTC
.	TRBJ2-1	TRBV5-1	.	CASSSDRLTNNEQFF	TGCGCCAGCAGCTCAGACAGGCTCACCAACAATGAGCAGTTCTTC
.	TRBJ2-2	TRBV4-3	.	CASRRDGGNTGELFF	TGCGCCAGCAGGAGGGACGGGGGGAACACCGGGGAGCTGTTTTTT
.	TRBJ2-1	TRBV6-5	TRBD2	CASSFSSGGGNEQFF	TGTGCCAGCAGTTTTTCTAGCGGGGGGGGCAATGAGCAGTTCTTC
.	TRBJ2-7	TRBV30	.	CAWSVGGNEQYF	TGTGCCTGGAGTGTAGGAGGGAACGAGCAGTACTTC
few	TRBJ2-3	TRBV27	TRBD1	CASSPLGQGAGDTQYF	TGTGCCAGCAGTCCTCTGGGACAGGGGGCAGGTGATACGCAGTATTTT
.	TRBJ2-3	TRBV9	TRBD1	CASSPRQGGGDTQYF	TGTGCCAGCAGCCCAAGACAGGGTGGAGGAGATACGCAGTATTTT
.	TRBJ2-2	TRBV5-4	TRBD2	CASSDGLANTGELFF	TGTGCCAGCAGTGACGGACTAGCGAACACCGGGGAGCTGTTTTTT
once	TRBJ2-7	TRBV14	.	CASSPETPRDEQYF	TGTGCCAGCAGCCCCGAAACCCCCAGGGACGAGCAGTACTTC
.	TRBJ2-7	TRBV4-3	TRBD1	CASSLAAGGLYEQYF	TGCGCCAGCAGCCTCGCGGCAGGGGGCCTATACGAGCAGTACTTC
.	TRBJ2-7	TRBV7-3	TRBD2	CASSPGGGPLYEQYF	TGTGCCAGCAGCCCGGGGGGGGGTCCCCTCTACGAGCAGTACTTC
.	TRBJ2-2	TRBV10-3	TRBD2	CAISGGLAGNTGELFF	TGTGCCATCAGTGGCGGACTAGCGGGGAACACCGGGGAGCTGTTTTTT
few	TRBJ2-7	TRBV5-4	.	CASGGGGYEQYF	TGTGCCAGCGGAGGGGGGGGCTACGAGCAGTACTTC
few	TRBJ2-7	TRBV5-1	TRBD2	CASSLDSGGAYEQYF	TGCGCCAGCAGCTTGGATAGCGGGGGGGCCTACGAGCAGTACTTC
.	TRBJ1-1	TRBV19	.	CASSLQGFATEAFF	TGTGCCAGTAGTCTCCAGGGGTTTGCCACTGAAGCTTTCTTT